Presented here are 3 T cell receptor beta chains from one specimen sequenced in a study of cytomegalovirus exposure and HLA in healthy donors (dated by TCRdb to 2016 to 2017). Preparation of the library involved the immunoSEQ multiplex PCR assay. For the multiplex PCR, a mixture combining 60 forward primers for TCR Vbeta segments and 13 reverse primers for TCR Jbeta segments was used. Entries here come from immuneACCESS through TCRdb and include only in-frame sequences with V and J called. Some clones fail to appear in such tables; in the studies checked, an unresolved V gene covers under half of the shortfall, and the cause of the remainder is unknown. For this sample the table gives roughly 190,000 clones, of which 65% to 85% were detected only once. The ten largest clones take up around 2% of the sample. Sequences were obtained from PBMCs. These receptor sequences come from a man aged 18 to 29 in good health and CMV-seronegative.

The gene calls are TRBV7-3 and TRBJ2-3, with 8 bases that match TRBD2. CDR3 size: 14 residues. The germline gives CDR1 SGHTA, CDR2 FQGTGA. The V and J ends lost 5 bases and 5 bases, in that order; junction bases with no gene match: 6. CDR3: CASSPSGRVDTQYF. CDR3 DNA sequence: TGTGCCAGCAGCCCCAGCGGGAGAGTAGATACGCAGTATTTT.

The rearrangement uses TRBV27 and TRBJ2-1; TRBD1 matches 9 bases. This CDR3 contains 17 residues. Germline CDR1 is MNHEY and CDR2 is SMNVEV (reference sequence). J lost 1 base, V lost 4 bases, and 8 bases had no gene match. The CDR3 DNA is TGTGCCAGCAGTTCGCAATCCGGGACAGGGTCCTACAATGAGCAGTTCTTC. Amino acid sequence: CASSSQSGTGSYNEQFF.

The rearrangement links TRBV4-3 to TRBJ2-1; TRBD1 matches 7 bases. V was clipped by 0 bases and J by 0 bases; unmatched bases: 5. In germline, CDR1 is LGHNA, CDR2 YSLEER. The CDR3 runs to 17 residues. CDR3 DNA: TGCGCCAGCAGCCAAGACTTCGGGACAGTCTCCTACAATGAGCAGTTCTTC. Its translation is CASSQDFGTVSYNEQFF.